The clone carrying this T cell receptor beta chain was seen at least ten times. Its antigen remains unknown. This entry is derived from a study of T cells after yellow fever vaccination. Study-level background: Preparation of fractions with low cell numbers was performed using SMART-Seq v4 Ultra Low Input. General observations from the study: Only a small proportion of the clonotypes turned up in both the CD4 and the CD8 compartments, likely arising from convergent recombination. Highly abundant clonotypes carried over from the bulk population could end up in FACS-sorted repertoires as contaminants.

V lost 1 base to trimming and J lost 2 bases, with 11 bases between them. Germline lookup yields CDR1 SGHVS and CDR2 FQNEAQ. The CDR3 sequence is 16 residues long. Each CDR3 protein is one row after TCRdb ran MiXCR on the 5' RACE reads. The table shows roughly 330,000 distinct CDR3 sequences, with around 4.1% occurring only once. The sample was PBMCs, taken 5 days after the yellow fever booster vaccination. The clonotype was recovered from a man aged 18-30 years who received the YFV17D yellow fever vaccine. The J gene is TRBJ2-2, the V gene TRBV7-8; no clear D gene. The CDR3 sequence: CASSLEQLLNTGELFF. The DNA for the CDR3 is TGTGCCAGCAGCTTAGAACAGCTCCTTAACACCGGGGAGCTGTTTTTT.